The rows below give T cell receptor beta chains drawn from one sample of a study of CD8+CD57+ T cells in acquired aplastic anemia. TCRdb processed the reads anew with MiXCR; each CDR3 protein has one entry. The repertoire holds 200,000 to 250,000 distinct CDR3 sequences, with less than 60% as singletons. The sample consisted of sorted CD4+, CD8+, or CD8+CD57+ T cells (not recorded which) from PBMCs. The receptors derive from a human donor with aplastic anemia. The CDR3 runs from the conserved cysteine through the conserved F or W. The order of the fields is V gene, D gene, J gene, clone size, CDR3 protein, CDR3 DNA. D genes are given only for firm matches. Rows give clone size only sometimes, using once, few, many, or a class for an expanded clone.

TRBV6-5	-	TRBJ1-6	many	CASRNSPVDWGPNSPLHF	TGTGCCAGCAGAAACAGCCCCGTGGACTGGGGCCCGAATTCACCCCTCCACTTT
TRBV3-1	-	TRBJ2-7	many	CASSQDLQGYEQYF	TGTGCCAGCAGCCAAGATCTACAGGGCTACGAGCAGTACTTC
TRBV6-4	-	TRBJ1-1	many	CASSADRWGEAFF	TGTGCCAGCAGTGCCGACAGGTGGGGTGAAGCTTTCTTT
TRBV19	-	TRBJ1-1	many	CASSMNRARGRNTEAFF	TGTGCCAGTAGTATGAATCGGGCTCGGGGGCGAAACACTGAAGCTTTCTTT
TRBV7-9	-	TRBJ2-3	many	CASSPGAGSTDTQYF	TGTGCCAGCAGCCCGGGGGCCGGGAGCACAGATACGCAGTATTTT
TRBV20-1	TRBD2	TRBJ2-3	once	CSAEGLAGGVMNTQYF	TGCAGTGCAGAGGGACTAGCGGGGGGGGTCATGAATACGCAGTATTTT
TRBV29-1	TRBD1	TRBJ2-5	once	CSVAGGETQYF	TGCAGCGTTGCAGGGGGAGAGACCCAGTACTTC
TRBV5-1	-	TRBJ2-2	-	CASSLARGTSGELFF	TGCGCCAGCAGCTTGGCTAGGGGAACAAGTGGGGAGCTGTTTTTT
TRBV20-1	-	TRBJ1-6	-	CSAQDNSPLHF	TGCAGTGCTCAAGATAATTCACCCCTCCACTTT
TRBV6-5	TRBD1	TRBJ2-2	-	CASRNRGHSGELFF	TGTGCCAGCAGGAACAGGGGCCATAGCGGGGAGCTGTTTTTT
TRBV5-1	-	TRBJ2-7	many	CASSLDGNSYEQYF	TGCGCCAGCAGCTTGGACGGCAACAGCTACGAGCAGTACTTC
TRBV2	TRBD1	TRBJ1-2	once	CASSEQGDYGYTF	TGTGCCAGCAGTGAGCAGGGGGACTATGGCTACACCTTC
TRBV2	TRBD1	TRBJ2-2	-	CASRGQGMNSGELFF	TGTGCCAGCAGGGGACAGGGGATGAATAGCGGGGAGCTGTTTTTT
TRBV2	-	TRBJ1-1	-	CASSVFTGSMNTEAFF	TGTGCCAGCAGCGTCTTTACAGGTAGCATGAACACTGAAGCTTTCTTT
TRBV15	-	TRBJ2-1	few	CACRDAPHNEQFF	TGTGCCTGCCGGGACGCGCCTCACAATGAGCAGTTCTTC
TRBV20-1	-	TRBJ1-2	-	CSAGQLLYGYTF	TGCAGTGCTGGACAGCTACTATATGGCTACACCTTC
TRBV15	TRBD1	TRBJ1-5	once	CATSRDRTGGNQPQHF	TGTGCCACCAGCAGAGATCGGACAGGGGGCAATCAGCCCCAGCATTTT
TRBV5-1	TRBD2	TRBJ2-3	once	CTSSQLAGGRLTDTQYF	TGCACCAGCAGCCAGCTAGCGGGGGGGCGCTTAACAGATACGCAGTATTTT
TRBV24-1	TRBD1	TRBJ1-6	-	CATSDSGQGGSPLHF	TGTGCCACCAGTGATTCGGGACAGGGTGGTTCACCCCTCCACTTT
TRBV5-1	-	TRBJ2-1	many	CASSLAVPTDEQFF	TGCGCCAGCAGCTTGGCCGTGCCGACAGATGAGCAGTTCTTC
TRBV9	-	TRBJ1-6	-	CASSVGQNNSPLHF	TGTGCCAGCAGCGTAGGACAGAATAATTCACCCCTCCACTTT
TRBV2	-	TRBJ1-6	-	CASSVRGDNSPLHF	TGTGCCAGCAGTGTGCGGGGCGATAATTCACCCCTCCACTTT